This T cell receptor (beta chain) is from a study of blood T cell repertoires in COVID-19. At the level of the study: The United States, Italy and Spain supplied acute and convalescent COVID-19 samples. The cDNA or gDNA used as material had been derived from T cells, B-cell-depleted T cells, or PBMCs.

TCRdb's table, derived via immunoSEQ multiplex PCR, lists solely in-frame clones and lacks some. The sample has some 400,000 clones, roughly 91% seen once; the top ten hold 1.7%. The CDR3 totals 16 residues. The germline V gene encodes CDR1 LNHDA and CDR2 SQIVND (reference sequence). V dropped 7 bases and J dropped 0; count of bases not matched to a gene: 6. Cohorts were based on clinical histories the participants reported. Sequences were obtained from PBMCs or T cells enriched from blood (not recorded which). The chain employs TRBV19 and TRBJ2-1; 10 bases map to TRBD2. This sequence originates from a woman in her twenties or thirties who had recovered from COVID-19. CDR3 loop: CASKLAGRSSYNEQFF. The DNA of the CDR3 is TGTGCCAGTAAACTAGCGGGGAGGAGCTCCTACAATGAGCAGTTCTTC.